This T cell receptor (beta chain) appears in the sequencing data of a study of blood T cell repertoires in COVID-19. At the level of the study: T cells, B-cell-depleted T cells, or PBMCs provided the cDNA or gDNA that served as material.

Sequenced by immunoSEQ multiplex PCR; TCRdb stores in-frame clones only, minus some. Here the sample spans over 60,000 clones, 65% to 90% being singletons. This CDR3 is 12 amino acids long. CDR1 is LNHDA, CDR2 SQIVND, per germline (reference sequence). V lost 9 bases and J 2 bases, leaving 7 bases between the germline ends. The specimen sequenced was peripheral blood. This TCR came from a man between 35 and 55 years old with acute or convalescent COVID-19. The chain recombines TRBV19 with TRBJ1-4; D unresolved. The CDR3 DNA reads as TGTGCCAGCAGCGTTACTAATGAAAAACTGTTTTTT. Translating gives CASSVTNEKLFF. The variable domain in full, completed from reference TRBV19 and TRBJ1-4, reads DGGITQSPKYLFRKEGQNVTLSCEQNLNHDAMYWYRQDPGQGLRLIYYSQIVNDFQKGDIAEGYSVSREKKESFPLTVTSAQKNPTAFYLCASSVTNEKLFFGSGTQLSVL.